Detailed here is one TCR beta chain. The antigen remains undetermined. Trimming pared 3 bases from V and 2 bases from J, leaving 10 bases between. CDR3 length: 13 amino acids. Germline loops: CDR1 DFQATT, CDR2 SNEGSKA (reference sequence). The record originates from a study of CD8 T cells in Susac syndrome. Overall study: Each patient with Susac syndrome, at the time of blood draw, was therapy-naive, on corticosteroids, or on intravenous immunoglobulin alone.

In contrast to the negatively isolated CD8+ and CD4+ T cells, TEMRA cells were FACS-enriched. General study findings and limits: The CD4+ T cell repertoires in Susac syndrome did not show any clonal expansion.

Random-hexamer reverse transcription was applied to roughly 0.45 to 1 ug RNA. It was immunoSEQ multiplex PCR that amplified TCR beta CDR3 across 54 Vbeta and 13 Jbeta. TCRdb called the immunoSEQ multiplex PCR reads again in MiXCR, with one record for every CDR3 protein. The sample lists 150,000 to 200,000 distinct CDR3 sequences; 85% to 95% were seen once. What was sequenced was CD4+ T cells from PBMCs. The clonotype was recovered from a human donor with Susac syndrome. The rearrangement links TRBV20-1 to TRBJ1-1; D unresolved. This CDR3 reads CSASKVTNTEAFF. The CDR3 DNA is TGCAGTGCTAGTAAGGTGACCAACACTGAAGCTTTCTTT.